This record concerns one T cell receptor (beta chain) sequence. The sample comes from a study of blood T cell repertoires in COVID-19. As originally analysed: Amplification of reference gene primers was used by the study to estimate nucleated cell counts. Measured with immunoSEQ multiplex PCR; TCRdb has only the in-frame clones, and not every one. The V and J calls and clone size were taken over from that table, and D and trimming were inferred from the DNA. The sample lists 110,000 to 150,000 clones, around four fifths occurring once. V was pared by 5 bases and J by 10 bases, with 19 bases of the junction left unmatched. The CDR3 sequence is 16 residues long. Germline-derived CDR1 and CDR2 are MDHEN and SYDVKM. All enrollees were roughly 18 to 89 years old and from about 25 US areas. Membership in each cohort depended on participant-reported clinical history. Cohort 3 recovery required two negative PCRs, clearance, or symptom resolution.

The genes are TRBV28 and TRBJ2-7, with 8 bases aligning to TRBD2. Sequencing input: PBMCs or T cells enriched from blood (not recorded which). This receptor was obtained from a woman aged 45-65 years who had recovered from COVID-19. The CDR3 reads CASSPNAAGAPRGQYV. As DNA, the CDR3 is TGTGCCAGCAGTCCCAATGCAGCGGGGGCCCCGCGGGGACAGTACGTC.